Below are 25 T cell receptor beta chains sequenced from a single sample in a study of OX40 agonist ivuxolimab in advanced cancers. Measured with immunoSEQ multiplex PCR; TCRdb has only the in-frame clones, and not every one. This sample has some 77,000 clones, with approximately 95% found just once. This specimen consisted of CD4+ or CD8+ T cells sorted from blood, obtained in a trial of the OX40 agonist ivuxolimab. The receptors were sampled from an adult with an advanced solid tumor such as melanoma, head and neck, liver or kidney cancer.

The V call is TRBV5-4, the J call TRBJ2-2; 9 bases are a match to TRBD1. Germline CDR1 and CDR2: SGHNT and YYREEE (reference sequence). The CDR3 consists of 17 residues. V shed 4 bases and J 6 bases; nucleotides not matched to a gene: 13. CDR3 sequence reads: CASSAHGGTGFAGELFF. The CDR3 coding sequence is TGTGCCAGCAGCGCCCACGGTGGGACAGGGTTCGCCGGGGAGCTGTTTTTT.

This chain joins TRBV28 and TRBJ2-5, with D possibly matching TRBD1 (7 bases). The ends were cut back, 9 bases at V and 2 bases at J, with 25 bases in the middle. The CDR3 length is 17 residues. Germline-derived CDR1 and CDR2 are MDHEN and SYDVKM. CDR3 loop: CASIREEGDSIQETQYF. The CDR3 coding sequence is TGTGCCAGTATTAGGGAGGAGGGGGACAGTATACAAGAGACCCAGTACTTC.

The V and J genes are TRBV2 and TRBJ1-2; D gene ambiguous. The CDR3 spans 16 residues. The germline gives CDR1 SNHLY, CDR2 FYNNEI. The V gene lost 6 bases and the J gene lost 1 base, with 18 bases spanning the gap. CDR3 in amino acids: CASRVGWQGFNYGYTF. The CDR3 DNA reads TGTGCCAGCAGGGTGGGATGGCAAGGGTTTAACTATGGCTACACCTTC.

This CDR3 reads CASSSRLAGYEQYF. For the CDR3, the DNA is TGTGCCAGCAGCTCGAGACTAGCGGGATACGAGCAGTACTTC. The gene calls are TRBV7-2 and TRBJ2-7; 11 positions agree with TRBD2. The V gene end was trimmed by 4 bases and the J gene end by 4 bases; junction bases not matched to a gene: 3. Germline CDR1 and CDR2: SGHTA and FQGNSA. This CDR3 has 14 residues.

The chain links TRBV27 to TRBJ1-4; 8 positions match TRBD1. The length of the CDR3 is 17 residues. The V segment lost 5 bases and the J segment 3 bases; nucleotides outside the gene matches: 11. Germline V lookup: CDR1 MNHEY, CDR2 SMNVEV (reference sequence). The CDR3 spells CASSPSPGQASNEKLFF. CDR3 DNA sequence: TGTGCCAGCAGTCCCTCTCCGGGACAGGCCTCTAATGAAAAACTGTTTTTT.

The chain couples TRBV2 to TRBJ2-7, with 10 bases matching TRBD1. The J segment lost 2 bases and the V segment lost 6 bases, leaving 4 bases of the junction unmatched. There are 14 residues in the CDR3. Germline values: CDR1 SNHLY, CDR2 FYNNEI. The chain's CDR3 is CASSGQGEAYEQYF. CDR3 in DNA: TGTGCCAGCAGCGGACAGGGGGAGGCCTACGAGCAGTACTTC.

Written as DNA, the CDR3 is TGCGCCAGCAGCTCAGTGCTACAGAACACTGAAGCTTTCTTT. This codes for CASSSVLQNTEAFF. The chain combines TRBV5-1 with TRBJ1-1, with D unresolved. This CDR3 has 14 amino acids. Per the germline V gene, CDR1 is SGHRS and CDR2 is YFSETQ. The V gene lost 3 bases and the J gene lost 1 base, with 10 bases spanning the gap.

This clone was observed a few times. The chain links TRBV2 to TRBJ1-6; 12 nucleotides align to TRBD1. This CDR3 comprises 15 residues. Trimming took 6 bases from V and 6 from J; bases not matched to a gene: 3. Germline CDR1 and CDR2: SNHLY and FYNNEI. The chain's CDR3 is CASRGQGAPNSPLHF. Written as DNA, the CDR3 is TGTGCCAGCAGGGGACAGGGGGCGCCTAATTCACCCCTCCACTTT. The full variable domain, completed using reference TRBV2 and TRBJ1-6, is EPEVTQTPSHQVTQMGQEVILRCVPISNHLYFYWYRQILGQKVEFLVSFYNNEISEKSEIFDDQFSVERPDGSNFTLKIRSTKLEDSAMYFCASRGQGAPNSPLHFGNGTRLTVT.

This sequence joins TRBV7-2 and TRBJ2-3; D is ambiguous. CDR3 length: 13 amino acids. The V gene lost 4 bases and the J gene lost 5 bases, with 10 bases spanning the gap. Germline CDR1 reads SGHTA; CDR2 reads FQGNSA. CDR3 sequence: CASSSPAVDTQYF. CDR3 DNA: TGTGCCAGCAGCTCGCCGGCGGTAGATACGCAGTATTTT.

V and J are TRBV2 and TRBJ1-5, with TRBD1 matching 11 bases. CDR1 is SNHLY and CDR2 is FYNNEI in the germline V gene. The CDR3 covers 15 residues. V lost 6 bases, J lost 6 bases, and 7 bases stayed unmatched. CDR3 in DNA: TGTGCCAGCAGATGGGACAGGGGGTCTAGTCAGCCCCAGCATTTT. Protein sequence: CASRWDRGSSQPQHF. Based on the CDR3 plus reference TRBV2 and TRBJ1-5, the full variable domain is EPEVTQTPSHQVTQMGQEVILRCVPISNHLYFYWYRQILGQKVEFLVSFYNNEISEKSEIFDDQFSVERPDGSNFTLKIRSTKLEDSAMYFCASRWDRGSSQPQHFGDGTRLSIL.

The chain combines TRBV12-1 with TRBJ2-3; the table's D gene call, TRBD2, was not cross checked with the DNA. TRBV12-1 is an annotated pseudogene. This CDR3 spans 16 amino acids. CDR3 in amino acids: CASSLGLAGVTDTQYF. The CDR3 DNA follows: TGTGCCAGCAGCTTAGGACTAGCGGGAGTCACAGATACGCAGTATTTT.

The chain combines TRBV6-6 with TRBJ1-4, with 9 bases identical to TRBD1. CDR1 and CDR2 from the germline V gene are MNHNY and SVGAGI (reference sequence). This CDR3 has 15 residues. V shed 5 bases, J shed 8 bases, and the junction held 9 bases outside the gene matches. CDR3 protein: CASSKPGQGLEKLFF. The DNA for the CDR3 is TGTGCCAGCAGTAAACCGGGACAGGGCTTAGAAAAACTGTTTTTT.

This clone was observed a single time. V usage is TRBV5-6 and J usage is TRBJ1-1, with 7 bases that match TRBD1. The CDR3 is made up of 15 amino acids. Germline trimming cut 3 bases from V and 4 bases from J; bases unmatched to any gene: 9. Looked up from germline, CDR1 is SGHDT and CDR2 is YYEEEE. Here the CDR3 DNA reads TGTGCCAGCAGCTCTCTAGACAGGGATCGCACTGAAGCTTTCTTT. It translates to CASSSLDRDRTEAFF.

The chain recombines TRBV7-2 with TRBJ2-5; 8 bases agree with TRBD1. CDR1 and CDR2 (germline): SGHTA, FQGNSA. V dropped 5 bases and J dropped 6; count of bases not matched to a gene: 20. This CDR3 region has 18 residues. The CDR3 protein is CASSPSGGGTGPPKTQYF. The CDR3 DNA is TGTGCCAGCAGCCCTAGTGGAGGGGGGACAGGACCTCCGAAGACCCAGTACTTC. Looking up the rest from reference TRBV7-2 and TRBJ2-5 gives the full variable domain: GAGVSQSPSNKVTEKGKDVELRCDPISGHTALYWYRQSLGQGLEFLIYFQGNSAPDKSGLPSDRFSAERTGGSVSTLTIQRTQQEDSAVYLCASSPSGGGTGPPKTQYFGPGTRLLVL.

This rearrangement joins TRBV28 to TRBJ2-2; perhaps D is TRBD1 or TRBD2 (5 bases each). The germline V gene has CDR1 MDHEN and CDR2 SYDVKM. The length of the CDR3 is 15 residues. V was pared by 2 bases and J by 5 bases, with 12 bases between. CDR3 nucleotide sequence: TGTGCCAGCAGTTTAGGGGCAGAGGGAACCGGGGAGCTGTTTTTT. Protein product: CASSLGAEGTGELFF. The full variable domain, its missing parts supplied by reference TRBV28 and TRBJ2-2, is DVKVTQSSRYLVKRTGEKVFLECVQDMDHENMFWYRQDPGLGLRLIYFSYDVKMKEKGDIPEGYSVSREKKERFSLILESASTNQTSMYLCASSLGAEGTGELFFGEGSRLTVL.

This sequence joins TRBV18 and TRBJ1-5; 12 positions agree with TRBD1. V lost 2 bases and J lost 5; bases outside the gene matches: 4. Germline V gene sequence: CDR1 KGHSH, CDR2 LQKENI. The CDR3 is made up of 16 amino acids. The CDR3, as DNA: TGTGCCAGCTCACCAAGGGGGACAGGGGGCGATCAGCCCCAGCATTTT. Translation: CASSPRGTGGDQPQHF.

This chain uses TRBV2 with TRBJ2-5, with D unresolved. CDR1 and CDR2 (germline): SNHLY, FYNNEI. V lost 0 bases to trimming and J lost 13 bases, with 15 bases between them. The CDR3 is 13 residues long. As DNA, the CDR3 is TGTGCCAGCAGTGAAGCGCCGGGCTATCTTGGGTACTTC. Protein: CASSEAPGYLGYF.

The genes are TRBV29-1 and TRBJ2-5; TRBD1 matches 7 bases. CDR1 and CDR2 from the germline V gene are SQVTM and ANQGSEA. The CDR3 sequence is 12 residues long. V trimming: 7 bases; J trimming: 4 bases; junction bases outside the gene matches: 6. The chain's CDR3 is CSGHTGAETQYF. The CDR3 coding sequence is TGCAGCGGACACACAGGGGCAGAGACCCAGTACTTC. The variable domain in full, completed from reference TRBV29-1 and TRBJ2-5, reads SAVISQKPSRDICQRGTSLTIQCQVDSQVTMMFWYRQQPGQSLTLIATANQGSEATYESGFVIDKFPISRPNLTFSTLTVSNMSPEDSSIYLCSGHTGAETQYFGPGTRLLVL.

The rearrangement joins TRBV7-9 to TRBJ1-1; no reliable D call. The CDR3 runs 15 residues. Germline CDR1 is SEHNR and CDR2 is FQNEAQ (reference sequence). The V end lost 0 bases, the J end lost 0 bases, and 8 bases lay between the germline ends. CDR3 DNA sequence: TGTGCCAGCAGCTTAGCGCCAACTATGAACACTGAAGCTTTCTTT. Protein product: CASSLAPTMNTEAFF.

This chain connects TRBV28 to TRBJ2-5, with D possibly TRBD2 on 6 matching bases. CDR1 is MDHEN and CDR2 is SYDVKM in the germline V gene. Trimming removed 4 bases at V and 5 bases at J, with 17 bases between. This CDR3 contains 15 residues. The CDR3 region is CASSYSGRGTETQYF. The DNA for the CDR3 is TGTGCCAGCAGTTATTCAGGCCGCGGGACGGAGACCCAGTACTTC.

The chain uses TRBV6-9 and TRBJ2-7, with 7 bases matching TRBD1. CDR1 is MNHGY and CDR2 is SVAAGI in the germline V gene. Trimming removed 7 bases from V and 3 bases from J; junction bases left unmatched: 6. The CDR3 has 13 residues. DNA for the CDR3: TGTGCCAGCATTAAGGCAGGGGGCTACGAGCAGTACTTC. Amino acids: CASIKAGGYEQYF.

This clone was detected once. This chain joins TRBV7-6 and TRBJ2-3; TRBD2 matches at 13 bases. Trimming took 5 bases from V and 6 from J; bases not matched to a gene: 2. CDR3 length: 14 amino acids. Germline CDR1 and CDR2: SGHVS and FNYEAQ. The DNA of the CDR3 is TGTGCCAGCAGCGGACTAGCGGGAGATGATACGCAGTATTTT. Translating it yields CASSGLAGDDTQYF.

V gene TRBV18 combines with J gene TRBJ1-4, with D possibly being TRBD1 (5 bases). Per the germline V gene, CDR1 is KGHSH and CDR2 is LQKENI. The V and J ends lost 0 bases and 7 bases respectively, with 9 bases between them. This CDR3 is 14 amino acids long. The CDR3 region is CASSPPPGIEKLFF. CDR3 nucleotides: TGTGCCAGCTCACCACCGCCAGGGATTGAAAAACTGTTTTTT. Full variable domain (rest looked up from reference TRBV18 and TRBJ1-4): NAGVMQNPRHLVRRRGQEARLRCSPMKGHSHVYWYRQLPEEGLKFMVYLQKENIIDESGMPKERFSAEFPKEGPSILRIQQVVRGDSAAYFCASSPPPGIEKLFFGSGTQLSVL.

The count of this clone is one. The rearrangement joins TRBV5-1 to TRBJ2-3; D might be TRBD1 or TRBD2, each matching 5 bases. V lost 9 bases, J lost 2 bases, and 16 bases lay in between. This CDR3 has 14 amino acids. Germline assignment: CDR1 SGHRS and CDR2 YFSETQ. CDR3 nucleotide sequence: TGCGCCACCGCCGTAGGGACCCCCACAGATACGCAGTATTTT. Protein product: CATAVGTPTDTQYF. Full variable domain (missing parts from reference TRBV5-1 and TRBJ2-3): KAGVTQTPRYLIKTRGQQVTLSCSPISGHRSVSWYQQTPGQGLQFLFEYFSETQRNKGNFPGRFSGRQFSNSRSEMNVSTLELGDSALYLCATAVGTPTDTQYFGPGTRLTVL.

The J gene is TRBJ2-5, the V gene TRBV5-8, with D perhaps TRBD2 (6 bases). The CDR3 extends over 13 amino acids. Germline assignment: CDR1 SGHTS and CDR2 YDEGEE. With 4 bases removed from V and 5 bases from J, the gap between germline ends came to 12 bases. The CDR3: CASSRGTGETQYF. The CDR3 DNA is TGTGCCAGCAGCCGGGGGACCGGGGAGACCCAGTACTTC.